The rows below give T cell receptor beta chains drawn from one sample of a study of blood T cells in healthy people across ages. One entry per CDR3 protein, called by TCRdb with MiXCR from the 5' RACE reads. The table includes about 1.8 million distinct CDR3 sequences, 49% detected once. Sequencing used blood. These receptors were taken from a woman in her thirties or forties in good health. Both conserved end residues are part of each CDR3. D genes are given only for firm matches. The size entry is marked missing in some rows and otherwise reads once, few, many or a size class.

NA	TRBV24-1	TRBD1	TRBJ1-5	CATSDSDLQGSWNQPQHF	TGTGCCACCAGTGATTCGGACCTACAGGGGTCGTGGAATCAGCCCCAGCATTTT
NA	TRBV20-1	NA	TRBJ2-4	CSARDLGGLAKNIQYF	TGCAGTGCTAGAGATCTTGGCGGCCTAGCCAAAAACATTCAGTACTTC
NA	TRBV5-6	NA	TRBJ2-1	CASSFIGQLYNEQFF	TGTGCCAGCAGCTTCATAGGACAGCTCTACAATGAGCAGTTCTTC
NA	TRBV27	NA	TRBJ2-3	CASSEGLRGTDTQYF	TGTGCCAGCAGCGAGGGGCTTCGAGGTACAGATACGCAGTATTTT
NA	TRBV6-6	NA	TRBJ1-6	CASRKVSTGGGHSPLHF	TGTGCCAGCAGAAAAGTTTCTACAGGAGGAGGTCATTCACCCCTCCACTTT
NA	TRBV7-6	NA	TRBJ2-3	CANSLEGLSATDAQYF	TGTGCCAACAGCTTAGAAGGGCTTTCAGCCACAGATGCGCAGTATTTT
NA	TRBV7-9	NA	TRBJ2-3	CASSLEGTSADTQYF	TGTGCCAGCAGCTTAGAAGGGACGTCGGCAGATACGCAGTATTTT
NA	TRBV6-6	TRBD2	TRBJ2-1	CASSYSLGRGTYNEQFF	TGTGCCAGCAGCTACTCGCTGGGGAGGGGAACCTACAATGAGCAGTTCTTC
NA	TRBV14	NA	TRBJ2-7	CASSQGGQFTSSYNEQYF	TGTGCCAGCAGCCAGGGGGGACAGTTTACAAGCTCCTACAATGAGCAGTACTTC
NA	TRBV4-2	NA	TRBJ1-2	CASSQALERGYTF	TGTGCCAGCAGCCAAGCCCTAGAGCGTGGCTACACCTTC
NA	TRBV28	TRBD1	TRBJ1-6	CASSTLSRGLLNSPLHF	TGTGCCAGCAGTACTTTAAGCAGGGGGCTTTTGAATTCACCCCTCCACTTT
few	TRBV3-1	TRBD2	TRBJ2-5	CASSQEGTSGETQYF	TGTGCCAGCAGCCAAGAAGGGACTAGCGGGGAGACCCAGTACTTC
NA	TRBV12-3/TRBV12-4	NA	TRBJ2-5	CASRQSGLQQTQYF	TGTGCCAGTAGACAGAGCGGGCTACAGCAGACCCAGTACTTC
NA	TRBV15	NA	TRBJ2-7	CATSRDHKDRPVSEEQYF	TGTGCCACCAGCAGAGATCACAAGGACAGACCTGTTAGTGAGGAGCAGTACTTC
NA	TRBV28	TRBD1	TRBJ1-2	CAGKETGRTGDNYGYTF	TGTGCCGGCAAAGAAACCGGAAGGACAGGGGATAACTATGGCTACACCTTC
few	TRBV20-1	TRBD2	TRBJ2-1	CSASGPAGGLNEQFF	TGCAGTGCTAGCGGTCCAGCGGGGGGGCTCAATGAGCAGTTCTTC
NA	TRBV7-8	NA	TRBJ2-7	CASSQRRSAYEQYF	TGTGCCAGCAGCCAACGCCGGTCTGCCTACGAGCAGTACTTC